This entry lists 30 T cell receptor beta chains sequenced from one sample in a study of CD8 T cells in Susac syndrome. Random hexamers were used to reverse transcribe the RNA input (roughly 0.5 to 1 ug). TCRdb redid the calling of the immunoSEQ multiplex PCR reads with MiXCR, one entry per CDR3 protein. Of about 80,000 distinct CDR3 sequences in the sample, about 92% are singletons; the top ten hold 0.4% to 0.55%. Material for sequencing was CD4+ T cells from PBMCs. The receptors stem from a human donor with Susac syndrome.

The CDR3 protein is CASRSGGETQYF. CDR3 in DNA: TGTGCCAGCAGGAGCGGGGGAGAGACCCAGTACTTC. This chain uses TRBV6-5 with TRBJ2-5; 8 nucleotides agree with TRBD2. Trimming removed 6 bases from V and 4 bases from J; junction bases left unmatched: 1. Germline V CDR1 and CDR2: MNHEY, SVGAGI. This CDR3 has 12 residues.

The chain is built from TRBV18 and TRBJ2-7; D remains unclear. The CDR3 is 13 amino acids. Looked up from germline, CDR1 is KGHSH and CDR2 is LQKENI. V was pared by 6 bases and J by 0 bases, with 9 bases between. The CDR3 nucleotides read TGTGCCAGCTCGGTTACAGACTCCTACGAGCAGTACTTC. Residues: CASSVTDSYEQYF.

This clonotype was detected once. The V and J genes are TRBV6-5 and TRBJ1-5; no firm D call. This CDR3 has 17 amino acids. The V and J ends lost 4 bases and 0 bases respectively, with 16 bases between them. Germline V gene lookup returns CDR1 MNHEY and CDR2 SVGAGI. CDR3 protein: CASSSLNVGYSNQPQHF. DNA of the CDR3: TGTGCCAGCAGTTCCCTTAACGTGGGGTATAGCAATCAGCCCCAGCATTTT.

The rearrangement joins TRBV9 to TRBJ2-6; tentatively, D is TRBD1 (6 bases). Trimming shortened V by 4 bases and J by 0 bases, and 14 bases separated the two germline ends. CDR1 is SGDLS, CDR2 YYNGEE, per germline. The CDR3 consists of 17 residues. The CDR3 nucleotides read TGTGCCAGCAGCTCCCAGGGGATAGGCTCTGGGGCCAACGTCCTGACTTTC. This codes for CASSSQGIGSGANVLTF.

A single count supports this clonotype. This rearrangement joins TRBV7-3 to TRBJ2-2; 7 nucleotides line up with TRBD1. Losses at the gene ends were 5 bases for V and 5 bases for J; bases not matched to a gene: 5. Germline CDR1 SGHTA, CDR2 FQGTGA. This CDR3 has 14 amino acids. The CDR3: CASSKTGDTGELFF. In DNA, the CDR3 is TGTGCCAGCAGCAAAACAGGGGATACCGGGGAGCTGTTTTTT.

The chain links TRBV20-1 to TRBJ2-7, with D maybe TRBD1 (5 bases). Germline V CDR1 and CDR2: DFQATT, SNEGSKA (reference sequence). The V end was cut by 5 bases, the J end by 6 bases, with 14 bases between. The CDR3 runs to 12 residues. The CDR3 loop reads CSAQVLGVEQYF. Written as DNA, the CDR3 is TGCAGTGCTCAAGTTCTAGGGGTCGAGCAGTACTTC.

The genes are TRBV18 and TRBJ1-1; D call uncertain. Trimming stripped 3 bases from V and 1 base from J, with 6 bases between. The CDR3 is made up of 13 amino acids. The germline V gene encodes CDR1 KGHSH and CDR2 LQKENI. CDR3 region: CASSPAANTEAFF. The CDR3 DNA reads TGTGCCAGCTCACCCGCAGCGAACACTGAAGCTTTCTTT.

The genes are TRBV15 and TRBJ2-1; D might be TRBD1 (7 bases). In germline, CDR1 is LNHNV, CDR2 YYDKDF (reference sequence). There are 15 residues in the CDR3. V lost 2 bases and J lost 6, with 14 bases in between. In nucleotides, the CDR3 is TGTGCCACCAGCAGACCCAGGGGGGTAATCAATGAGCAGTTCTTC. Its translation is CATSRPRGVINEQFF.

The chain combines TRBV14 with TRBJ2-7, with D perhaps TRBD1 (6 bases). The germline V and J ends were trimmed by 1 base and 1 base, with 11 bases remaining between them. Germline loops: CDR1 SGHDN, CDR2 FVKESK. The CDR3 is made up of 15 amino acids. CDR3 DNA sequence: TGTGCCAGCAGCCAAGCCTCTCAGGGGTCCTACGAGCAGTACTTC. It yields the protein CASSQASQGSYEQYF.

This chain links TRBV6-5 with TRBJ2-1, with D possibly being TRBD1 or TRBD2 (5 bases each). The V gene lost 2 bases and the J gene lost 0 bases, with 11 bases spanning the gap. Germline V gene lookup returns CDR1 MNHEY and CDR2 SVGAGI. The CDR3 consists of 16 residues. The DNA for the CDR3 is TGTGCCAGCAGTTACGAGGGGACCCTCTCCTACAATGAGCAGTTCTTC. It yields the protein CASSYEGTLSYNEQFF.

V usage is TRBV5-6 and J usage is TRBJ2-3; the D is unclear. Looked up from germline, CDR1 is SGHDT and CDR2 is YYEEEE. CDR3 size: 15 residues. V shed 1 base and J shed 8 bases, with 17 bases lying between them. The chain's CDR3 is CASSLWVSSPSTQYF. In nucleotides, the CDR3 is TGTGCCAGCAGCTTGTGGGTCTCTAGTCCGAGTACGCAGTATTTT.

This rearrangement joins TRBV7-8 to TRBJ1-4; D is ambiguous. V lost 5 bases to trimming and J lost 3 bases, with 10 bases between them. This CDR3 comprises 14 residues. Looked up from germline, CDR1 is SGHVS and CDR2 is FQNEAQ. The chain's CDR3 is CASSESQANEKLFF. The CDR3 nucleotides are TGTGCCAGCAGCGAAAGCCAAGCTAATGAAAAACTGTTTTTT. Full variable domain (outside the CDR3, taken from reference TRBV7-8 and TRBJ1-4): GAGVSQSPRYKVAKRGQDVALRCDPISGHVSLFWYQQALGQGPEFLTYFQNEAQLDKSGLPSDRFFAERPEGSVSTLKIQRTQQEDSAVYLCASSESQANEKLFFGSGTQLSVL.

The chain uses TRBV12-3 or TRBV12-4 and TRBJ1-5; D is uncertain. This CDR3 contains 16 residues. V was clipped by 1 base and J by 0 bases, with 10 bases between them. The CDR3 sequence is CASSLGEDYSNQPQHF. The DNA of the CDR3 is TGTGCCAGCAGTTTAGGGGAGGATTATAGCAATCAGCCCCAGCATTTT.

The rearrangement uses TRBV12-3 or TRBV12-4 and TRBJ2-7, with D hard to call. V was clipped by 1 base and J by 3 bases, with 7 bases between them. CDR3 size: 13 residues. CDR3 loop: CASSLGGVYEQYF. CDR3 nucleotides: TGTGCCAGCAGTTTAGGGGGTGTCTACGAGCAGTACTTC.

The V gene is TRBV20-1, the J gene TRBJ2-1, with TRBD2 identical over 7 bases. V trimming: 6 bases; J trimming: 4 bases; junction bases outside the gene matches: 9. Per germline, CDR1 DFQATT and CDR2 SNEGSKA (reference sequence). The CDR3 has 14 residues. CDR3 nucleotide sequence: TGCAGTGCCCGGACTAGTCTACCGTACAATGAGCAGTTCTTC. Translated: CSARTSLPYNEQFF.

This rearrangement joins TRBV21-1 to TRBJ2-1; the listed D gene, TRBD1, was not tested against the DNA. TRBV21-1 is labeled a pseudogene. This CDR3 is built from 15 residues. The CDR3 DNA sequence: TGTGCCAGCAGCAAAGTGCGACAGAGCTTCAATGAGCAGTTCTTC. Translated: CASSKVRQSFNEQFF.

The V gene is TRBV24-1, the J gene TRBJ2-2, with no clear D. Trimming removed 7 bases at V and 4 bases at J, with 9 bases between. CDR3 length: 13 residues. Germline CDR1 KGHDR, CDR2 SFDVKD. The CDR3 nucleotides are TGTGCCACCAGCGCGACGAGCACCGGGGAGCTGTTTTTT. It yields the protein CATSATSTGELFF.

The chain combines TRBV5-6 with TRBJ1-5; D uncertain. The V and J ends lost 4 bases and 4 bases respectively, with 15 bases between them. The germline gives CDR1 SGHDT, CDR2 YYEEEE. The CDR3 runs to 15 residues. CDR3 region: CASSRTAGGNQPQHF. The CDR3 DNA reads TGTGCCAGCAGCAGGACTGCCGGAGGAAATCAGCCCCAGCATTTT.

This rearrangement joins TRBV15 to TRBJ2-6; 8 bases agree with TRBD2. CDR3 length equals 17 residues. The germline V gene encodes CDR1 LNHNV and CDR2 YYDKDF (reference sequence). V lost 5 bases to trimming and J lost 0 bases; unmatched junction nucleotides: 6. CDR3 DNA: TGTGCCACCAGCCGGGGGGGGAGGGCCTCTGGGGCCAACGTCCTGACTTTC. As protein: CATSRGGRASGANVLTF.

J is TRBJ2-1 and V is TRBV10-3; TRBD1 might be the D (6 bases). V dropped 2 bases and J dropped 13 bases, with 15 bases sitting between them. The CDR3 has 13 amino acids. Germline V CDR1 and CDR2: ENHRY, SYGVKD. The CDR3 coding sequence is TGTGCCATCAGTGAGGGGGGCGGGCCAGCTCAGTTCTTC. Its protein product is CAISEGGGPAQFF.

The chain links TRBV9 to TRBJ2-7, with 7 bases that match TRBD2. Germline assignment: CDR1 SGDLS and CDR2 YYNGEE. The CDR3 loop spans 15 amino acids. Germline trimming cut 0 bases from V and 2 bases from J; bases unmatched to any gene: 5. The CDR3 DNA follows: TGTGCCAGCAGCGTAGGCGCGACTAGCACCTACGAGCAGTACTTC. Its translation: CASSVGATSTYEQYF. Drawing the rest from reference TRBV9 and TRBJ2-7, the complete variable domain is DSGVTQTPKHLITATGQRVTLRCSPRSGDLSVYWYQQSLDQGLQFLIQYYNGEERAKGNILERFSAQQFPDLHSELNLSSLELGDSALYFCASSVGATSTYEQYFGPGTRLTVT.

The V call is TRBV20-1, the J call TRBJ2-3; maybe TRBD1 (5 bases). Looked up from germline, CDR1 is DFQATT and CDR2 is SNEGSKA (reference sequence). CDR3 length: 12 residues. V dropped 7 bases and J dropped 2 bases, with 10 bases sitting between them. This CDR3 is CSEGISTDTQYF. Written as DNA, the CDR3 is TGCAGTGAGGGGATATCCACAGATACGCAGTATTTT.

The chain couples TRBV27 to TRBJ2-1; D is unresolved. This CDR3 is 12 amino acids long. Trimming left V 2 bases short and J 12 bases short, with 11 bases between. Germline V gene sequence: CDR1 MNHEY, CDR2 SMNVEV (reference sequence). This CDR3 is CASSLREGRQFF. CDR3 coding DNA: TGTGCCAGCAGTTTAAGGGAAGGAAGGCAGTTCTTC.

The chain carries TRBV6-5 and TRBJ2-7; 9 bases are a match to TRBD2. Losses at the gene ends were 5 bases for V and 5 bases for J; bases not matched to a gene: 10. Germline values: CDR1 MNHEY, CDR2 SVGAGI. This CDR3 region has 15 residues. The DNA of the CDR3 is TGTGCCAGCAGTCGCCGAAGCGGGGGGCGGAACGAGCAGTACTTC. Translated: CASSRRSGGRNEQYF.

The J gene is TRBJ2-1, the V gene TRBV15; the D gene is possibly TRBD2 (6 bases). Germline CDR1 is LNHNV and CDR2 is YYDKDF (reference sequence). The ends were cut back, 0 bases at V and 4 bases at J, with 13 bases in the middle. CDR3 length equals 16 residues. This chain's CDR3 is CATSREGGSKYNEQFF. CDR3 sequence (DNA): TGTGCCACCAGCAGAGAGGGGGGATCAAAATACAATGAGCAGTTCTTC.

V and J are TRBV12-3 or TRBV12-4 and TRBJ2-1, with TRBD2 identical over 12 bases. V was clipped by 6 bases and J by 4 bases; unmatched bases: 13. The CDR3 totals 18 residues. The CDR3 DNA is TGTGCCAGCAGACTCCCCATCGGAGGACTAGCGGGGTACAATGAGCAGTTCTTC. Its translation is CASRLPIGGLAGYNEQFF.

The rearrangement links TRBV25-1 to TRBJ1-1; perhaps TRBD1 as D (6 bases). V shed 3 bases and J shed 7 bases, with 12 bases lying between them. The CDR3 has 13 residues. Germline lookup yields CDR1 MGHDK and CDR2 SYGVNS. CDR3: CASSDWGQGEAFF. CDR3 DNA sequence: TGTGCCAGCAGTGATTGGGGGCAGGGTGAAGCTTTCTTT.

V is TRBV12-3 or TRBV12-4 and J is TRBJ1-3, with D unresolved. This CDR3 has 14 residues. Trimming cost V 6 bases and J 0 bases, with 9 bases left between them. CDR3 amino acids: CASSDTDSGNTIYF. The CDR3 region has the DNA TGTGCCAGCAGCGACACAGACTCTGGAAACACCATATATTTT.

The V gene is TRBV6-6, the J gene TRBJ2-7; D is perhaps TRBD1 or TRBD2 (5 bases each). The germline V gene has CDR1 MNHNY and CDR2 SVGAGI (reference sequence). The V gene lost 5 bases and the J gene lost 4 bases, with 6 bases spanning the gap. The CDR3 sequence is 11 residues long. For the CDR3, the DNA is TGTGCCAGCAGTGGGGGTTACGAGCAGTACTTC. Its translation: CASSGGYEQYF.

The DNA of the CDR3 is TGTGCCAGCAGCGGGGGATCTCCCTACGAGCAGTACTTC. Translated, it gives CASSGGSPYEQYF. The genes are TRBV28 and TRBJ2-7, with D possibly matching TRBD2 (6 bases). The CDR3 spans 13 residues. From germline, CDR1 is MDHEN and CDR2 SYDVKM. Trimming took 6 bases from V and 2 from J, leaving 11 bases between them.